The source of this TCR beta chain is a study of Ad26.COV2.S vaccination and SARS-CoV-2 variants. Findings and caveats of the study: Vaccine and placebo recipients had similar non-spike TCR breadth. Reportedly, after vaccination the spike-specific CD8+ and CD4+ T cell responses displayed substantial breadth. Measurements of TCR breadth and depth may have given underestimates of the total T cell responses.

This table comes from immunoSEQ multiplex PCR, and its TCRdb copy is limited to in-frame clones, with some not included. Here the sample spans roughly 180,000 clones, around nine tenths being singletons. As regards this clone: Its antigen is unknown.

The specimen comprised peripheral blood, sampled after recovery from COVID-19. This receptor was identified in a human donor who had recovered from COVID-19.

Here the CDR3 reads CASTPRASGSNEQFF. As DNA, the CDR3 is TGTGCCAGCACCCCTCGGGCTAGCGGGAGCAATGAGCAGTTCTTC. The chain recombines TRBV3-1 (or the pseudogene TRBV3-2) with TRBJ2-1, with TRBD2 matching 10 bases. Germline assignment: CDR1 LGHDT and CDR2 YNNKEL (reference sequence). The CDR3 consists of 15 residues. V lost 7 bases to trimming and J lost 6 bases; unmatched junction nucleotides: 9.